Listed here are 28 T cell receptor beta chains from one sample, sequenced in a study of T cell repertoires in cytomegalovirus infection. Via MiXCR, TCRdb re-called the reads, giving one row per CDR3 protein. The sample has 250,000 to 350,000 distinct CDR3 sequences, 20% to 30% seen once. Sequencing was carried out using PBMCs. These receptors originate from a human donor in good health (CMV status not recorded). Some clones in this sample may be carry-over from other donors' samples.

The J gene is TRBJ2-7, the V gene TRBV7-9, with D uncertain. CDR1 is SEHNR and CDR2 is FQNEAQ in the germline V gene (reference sequence). V lost 2 bases to trimming and J lost 3 bases, with 8 bases between them. CDR3 size: 13 residues. The CDR3 sequence: CASSLKTDYEQYF. In DNA form, the CDR3 reads TGTGCCAGCAGCTTAAAGACGGACTACGAGCAGTACTTC. Looking up the rest from reference TRBV7-9 and TRBJ2-7 gives the full variable domain: DTGVSQNPRHKITKRGQNVTFRCDPISEHNRLYWYRQTLGQGPEFLTYFQNEAQLEKSRLLSDRFSAERPKGSFSTLEIQRTEQGDSAMYLCASSLKTDYEQYFGPGTRLTVT.

This clonotype came up a few times. The chain is built from TRBV6-5 and TRBJ2-1; TRBD2 agrees at 8 bases. The CDR3 is 16 residues long. Germline assignment: CDR1 MNHEY and CDR2 SVGAGI. The V segment lost 7 bases and the J segment 0 bases; nucleotides outside the gene matches: 8. The CDR3 nucleotides are TGTGCCAGCAAGCAGCGGGGGCCCCGCTCCTACAATGAGCAGTTCTTC. Its translation is CASKQRGPRSYNEQFF.

This clonotype was counted between two and nine times. CDR3 sequence (DNA): TGTGCCAGCAGCGGATTAGCGGGAACATACAATGAGCAGTTCTTC. It is translated as CASSGLAGTYNEQFF. This sequence joins TRBV11-2 and TRBJ2-1; 8 bases map to TRBD2. CDR3 size: 15 residues. J lost 4 bases, V lost 5 bases, and 7 bases had no gene match. From germline, CDR1 is SGHAT and CDR2 FQNNGV.

This chain links TRBV3-1 with TRBJ2-1; TRBD2 might be the D (5 bases). CDR1 and CDR2 from the germline V gene are LGHDT and YNNKEL (reference sequence). CDR3 size: 13 residues. V shed 2 bases and J shed 7 bases, with 9 bases lying between them. CDR3 amino acids: CASSQSGRNEQFF. In nucleotides, the CDR3 is TGTGCCAGCAGCCAATCGGGGAGAAATGAGCAGTTCTTC.

The V gene is TRBV7-6, the J gene TRBJ1-1, with a possible D match to TRBD1 (6 bases). CDR3 length equals 14 residues. V lost 2 bases to trimming and J lost 8 bases, with 15 bases between them. Germline V gene lookup returns CDR1 SGHVS and CDR2 FNYEAQ. This CDR3 is CASSLNQGQREAFF. The CDR3 DNA reads TGTGCCAGCAGCTTAAACCAGGGACAACGAGAAGCTTTCTTT.

This clonotype was seen ten or more times. The V call is TRBV7-2, the J call TRBJ2-5; a weak D match, TRBD1 (5 bases). The V end was cut by 0 bases, the J end by 13 bases, with 15 bases between. The CDR3 contains 13 residues. The germline CDR1 and CDR2 sequences are SGHTA and FQGNSA. The CDR3 spells CASSLARDSSPYF. The CDR3 DNA is TGTGCCAGCAGCTTAGCGCGCGACAGCTCCCCGTACTTC.

This clonotype was counted ten times or more. The chain links TRBV11-2 to TRBJ2-4; D unclear. The CDR3 consists of 15 residues. Trimming cost V 1 base and J 7 bases, with 14 bases left between them. The germline V gene encodes CDR1 SGHAT and CDR2 FQNNGV. The CDR3 reads CASSLAATRANIQYF. CDR3 sequence (DNA): TGTGCCAGCAGCTTAGCGGCTACCCGGGCGAACATTCAGTACTTC. Complete variable domain (other parts from reference TRBV11-2 and TRBJ2-4): EAGVAQSPRYKIIEKRQSVAFWCNPISGHATLYWYQQILGQGPKLLIQFQNNGVVDDSQLPKDRFSAERLKGVDSTLKIQPAKLEDSAVYLCASSLAATRANIQYFGAGTRLSVL.

The chain has TRBV10-2 and TRBJ2-3, with 10 bases fitting TRBD2. Germline V lookup: CDR1 WSHSY, CDR2 SAAADI. This CDR3 is 14 amino acids long. V gave up 6 bases and J gave up 5 bases; unmatched junction bases: 5. The chain's CDR3 is CASSASGGLDTQYF. In nucleotides, the CDR3 is TGCGCCAGCAGCGCTAGCGGGGGTTTAGATACGCAGTATTTT.

Many counts were recorded for this clonotype. The chain is built from TRBV7-2 and TRBJ2-1; D is possibly TRBD1 (5 bases). V lost 0 bases to trimming and J lost 5 bases, with 11 bases between them. In germline, CDR1 is SGHTA, CDR2 FQGNSA. The CDR3 runs to 15 residues. As DNA, the CDR3 is TGTGCCAGCAGCTTAGCGGGCAGGGCTAACAATGAGCAGTTCTTC. Amino acids: CASSLAGRANNEQFF. The full variable domain, in which reference TRBV7-2 and TRBJ2-1 provide the parts outside the CDR3, is GAGVSQSPSNKVTEKGKDVELRCDPISGHTALYWYRQSLGQGLEFLIYFQGNSAPDKSGLPSDRFSAERTGGSVSTLTIQRTQQEDSAVYLCASSLAGRANNEQFFGPGTRLTVL.

This clonotype has only a few counts. The J gene is TRBJ2-7, the V gene TRBV28; TRBD1 agrees at 8 bases. The CDR3 sequence is 18 residues long. Germline CDR1 MDHEN, CDR2 SYDVKM. The V segment lost 6 bases and the J segment 3 bases; nucleotides outside the gene matches: 19. The CDR3 DNA sequence: TGTGCCAGCAGCACTCCCACAGGGGGTGAAAGTCTTGGCTACGAGCAGTACTTC. This gives the protein CASSTPTGGESLGYEQYF.

J is TRBJ2-7 and V is TRBV20-1; TRBD2 matches 7 bases. V lost 0 bases to trimming and J lost 5 bases; unmatched junction nucleotides: 4. The germline V gene encodes CDR1 DFQATT and CDR2 SNEGSKA (reference sequence). The CDR3 has 13 amino acids. CDR3 coding DNA: TGCAGTGCTAGAGATGGCGGGGGAAACGAGCAGTACTTC. Amino acid sequence: CSARDGGGNEQYF.

Points on this clonotype: One base away lies a much larger clone, so this may be a sequencing read error. The rearrangement links TRBV7-2 to TRBJ2-1, with 7 bases fitting TRBD2. V dropped 5 bases and J dropped 7; count of bases not matched to a gene: 11. Germline CDR1 reads SGHTA; CDR2 reads FQGNSA. The CDR3 has 15 residues. DNA of the CDR3: TGTGCCAGCAGCCAGAGCGGGATGGACTCTAATGAGCAGTTCTTC. This sequence encodes CASSQSGMDSNEQFF.

J is TRBJ1-1 and V is TRBV29-1; D ambiguous. Germline V lookup: CDR1 SQVTM, CDR2 ANQGSEA. This CDR3 region has 15 residues. V lost 7 bases and J 1 base, leaving 19 bases between the germline ends. The CDR3 nucleotides read TGCAGCGCCACTCCATTGACGAGATCGAACACTGAAGCTTTCTTT. Translating gives CSATPLTRSNTEAFF. Variable domain in full (rest from reference TRBV29-1 and TRBJ1-1): SAVISQKPSRDICQRGTSLTIQCQVDSQVTMMFWYRQQPGQSLTLIATANQGSEATYESGFVIDKFPISRPNLTFSTLTVSNMSPEDSSIYLCSATPLTRSNTEAFFGQGTRLTVV.

This clonotype was recorded once. This chain connects TRBV10-3 to TRBJ1-4; 8 nucleotides agree with TRBD1. This CDR3 is 15 amino acids long. Germline V gene sequence: CDR1 ENHRY, CDR2 SYGVKD. Trimming cost V 4 bases and J 6 bases; bases outside gene matches: 7. The CDR3: CAISAQGDGDEKLFF. CDR3 bases: TGTGCCATCAGTGCACAGGGGGATGGCGATGAAAAACTGTTTTTT.

This clonotype was detected many times. This chain connects TRBV6-5 to TRBJ1-3, with D hard to call. The germline V gene has CDR1 MNHEY and CDR2 SVGAGI. With 0 bases removed from V and 0 bases from J, the gap between germline ends came to 15 bases. The CDR3 loop spans 18 amino acids. The CDR3 coding sequence is TGTGCCAGCAGTTACTCAAGGTCCCAGGAACACTCTGGAAACACCATATATTTT. Residues: CASSYSRSQEHSGNTIYF.

The chain links TRBV3-1 to TRBJ2-5, with 12 bases lining up with TRBD2. The trim removed 4 bases at V and 6 bases at J, leaving 9 bases unmatched. The germline V gene has CDR1 LGHDT and CDR2 YNNKEL (reference sequence). The CDR3 covers 16 residues. CDR3 coding DNA: TGTGCCAGCAGCCCCGGACTAGCGGGGTTGTCGAAGACCCAGTACTTC. Its protein is CASSPGLAGLSKTQYF.

The table lists this clonotype with a few counts. The rearrangement joins TRBV7-9 to TRBJ1-1, with 10 bases identical to TRBD1. In germline, CDR1 is SEHNR, CDR2 FQNEAQ (reference sequence). The CDR3 sequence is 15 residues long. Trimming removed 2 bases from V and 6 bases from J; junction bases left unmatched: 6. CDR3 loop: CASSLWTGTGAEAFF. In DNA form, the CDR3 reads TGTGCCAGCAGCTTATGGACCGGGACAGGGGCTGAAGCTTTCTTT.

V gene TRBV20-1 combines with J gene TRBJ2-1; 8 bases align to TRBD2. The CDR3 is made up of 18 amino acids. J was trimmed by 5 bases and V by 1 base; bases with no gene match: 16. Germline V gives CDR1 DFQATT, CDR2 SNEGSKA (reference sequence). This CDR3 is CSARALMSGSPPDNEQFF. The DNA for the CDR3 is TGCAGTGCTAGAGCGCTAATGAGCGGGAGTCCCCCTGACAATGAGCAGTTCTTC.

This chain uses TRBV6-6 with TRBJ2-7; 9 nucleotides match TRBD1. Germline CDR1 MNHNY, CDR2 SVGAGI (reference sequence). With V trimmed by 0 bases and J by 3 bases, 12 bases remained unmatched. The CDR3 has 18 residues. CDR3 in amino acids: CASSYSEYRGLPNYEQYF. The CDR3 bases are TGTGCCAGCAGTTACTCGGAATACAGGGGGCTACCAAACTACGAGCAGTACTTC.

The chain joins TRBV23-1 to TRBJ2-3; TRBD1 aligns across 11 bases. TRBV23-1 counts as an open reading frame of uncertain function. The length of the CDR3 is 18 residues. Losses at the gene ends were 3 bases for V and 3 bases for J; bases not matched to a gene: 11. The CDR3 nucleotides read TGCGCCAGCAGTCAGCTCTCGACCGGGACAGGGGGTACAGATACGCAGTATTTT. It is translated as CASSQLSTGTGGTDTQYF.

The rearrangement joins TRBV11-3 to TRBJ2-2, with 13 bases that match TRBD2. This CDR3 region has 20 residues. J gave up 1 base and V 4 bases, and 12 bases lay outside the gene matches. The germline gives CDR1 SGHNT, CDR2 YENEEA. CDR3 bases: TGTGCCAGCAGCTCCTCAATACTAGCGGGAGGGCCGAAGAACACCGGGGAGCTGTTTTTT. Protein product: CASSSSILAGGPKNTGELFF. Full variable domain (rest looked up from reference TRBV11-3 and TRBJ2-2): EAGVVQSPRYKIIEKKQPVAFWCNPISGHNTLYWYLQNLGQGPELLIRYENEEAVDDSQLPKDRFSAERLKGVDSTLKIQPAELGDSAVYLCASSSSILAGGPKNTGELFFGEGSRLTVL.

This clonotype was recorded many times. The J gene is TRBJ1-5, the V gene TRBV11-2, with D possibly being TRBD1 (5 bases). CDR3 size: 13 residues. The V and J ends lost 5 bases and 4 bases respectively, with 9 bases between them. Germline CDR1 SGHAT, CDR2 FQNNGV. CDR3 amino acids: CASSRGRNQPQHF. CDR3 DNA sequence: TGTGCCAGCAGCCGGGGACGTAATCAGCCCCAGCATTTT.

The sample holds a few counts of this clonotype. The chain carries TRBV19 and TRBJ2-1; TRBD2 agrees at 9 bases. J gave up 0 bases and V 10 bases, and 16 bases lay outside the gene matches. The CDR3 spans 18 residues. In germline, CDR1 is LNHDA, CDR2 SQIVND (reference sequence). CDR3 region: CATRQGDASGTSYNEQFF. In DNA, the CDR3 is TGTGCCACCAGACAGGGTGATGCTAGCGGGACCTCCTACAATGAGCAGTTCTTC.

This clonotype was recorded many times. This sequence joins TRBV7-2 and TRBJ1-2, with D uncertain. The CDR3 consists of 12 residues. CDR1 and CDR2 (germline): SGHTA, FQGNSA. Trimming removed 5 bases from V and 7 bases from J, with 11 bases in between. The chain's CDR3 is CASSPYLGGYTF. The CDR3 DNA is TGTGCCAGCAGCCCATACCTGGGTGGCTACACCTTC. Variable domain in full (rest from reference TRBV7-2 and TRBJ1-2): GAGVSQSPSNKVTEKGKDVELRCDPISGHTALYWYRQSLGQGLEFLIYFQGNSAPDKSGLPSDRFSAERTGGSVSTLTIQRTQQEDSAVYLCASSPYLGGYTFGSGTRLTVV.

The CDR3 reads CASSFQRGPGETQYF. The CDR3 coding sequence is TGCGCCAGCAGCTTCCAGCGGGGGCCCGGGGAGACCCAGTACTTC. V and J are TRBV5-1 and TRBJ2-5, with 8 bases aligning to TRBD2. Germline V lookup: CDR1 SGHRS, CDR2 YFSETQ. The CDR3 has 15 amino acids. Trimming removed 2 bases from V and 5 bases from J; junction bases left unmatched: 8.

This clonotype was seen more than once but under ten times. The chain has TRBV5-1 and TRBJ2-2; TRBD1 is a possible D gene (6 bases). This CDR3 is 15 amino acids long. The V gene lost 3 bases and the J gene lost 3 bases, with 12 bases spanning the gap. Germline V lookup: CDR1 SGHRS, CDR2 YFSETQ. In DNA form, the CDR3 reads TGCGCCAGCAGCTGGGACACCGGGGACACCGGGGAGCTGTTTTTT. Amino acids: CASSWDTGDTGELFF.

The chain links TRBV12-3 or TRBV12-4 to TRBJ2-7; TRBD2 might be the D (6 bases). V shed 3 bases and J shed 9 bases, with 15 bases lying between them. This CDR3 has 13 amino acids. The CDR3, as DNA: TGTGCCAGCAGTTTTATCGATTCGGAGGGGCAGTACTTC. This gives the protein CASSFIDSEGQYF.

The chain links TRBV11-2 to TRBJ2-6, with D perhaps matching TRBD1 or TRBD2 (5 bases each). Looked up from germline, CDR1 is SGHAT and CDR2 is FQNNGV. The CDR3 has 15 residues. V gave up 3 bases and J gave up 2 bases, with 8 bases separating them. This chain's CDR3 is CASSFMGAGANVLTF. In nucleotides, the CDR3 is TGTGCCAGCAGCTTTATGGGGGCTGGGGCCAACGTCCTGACTTTC.